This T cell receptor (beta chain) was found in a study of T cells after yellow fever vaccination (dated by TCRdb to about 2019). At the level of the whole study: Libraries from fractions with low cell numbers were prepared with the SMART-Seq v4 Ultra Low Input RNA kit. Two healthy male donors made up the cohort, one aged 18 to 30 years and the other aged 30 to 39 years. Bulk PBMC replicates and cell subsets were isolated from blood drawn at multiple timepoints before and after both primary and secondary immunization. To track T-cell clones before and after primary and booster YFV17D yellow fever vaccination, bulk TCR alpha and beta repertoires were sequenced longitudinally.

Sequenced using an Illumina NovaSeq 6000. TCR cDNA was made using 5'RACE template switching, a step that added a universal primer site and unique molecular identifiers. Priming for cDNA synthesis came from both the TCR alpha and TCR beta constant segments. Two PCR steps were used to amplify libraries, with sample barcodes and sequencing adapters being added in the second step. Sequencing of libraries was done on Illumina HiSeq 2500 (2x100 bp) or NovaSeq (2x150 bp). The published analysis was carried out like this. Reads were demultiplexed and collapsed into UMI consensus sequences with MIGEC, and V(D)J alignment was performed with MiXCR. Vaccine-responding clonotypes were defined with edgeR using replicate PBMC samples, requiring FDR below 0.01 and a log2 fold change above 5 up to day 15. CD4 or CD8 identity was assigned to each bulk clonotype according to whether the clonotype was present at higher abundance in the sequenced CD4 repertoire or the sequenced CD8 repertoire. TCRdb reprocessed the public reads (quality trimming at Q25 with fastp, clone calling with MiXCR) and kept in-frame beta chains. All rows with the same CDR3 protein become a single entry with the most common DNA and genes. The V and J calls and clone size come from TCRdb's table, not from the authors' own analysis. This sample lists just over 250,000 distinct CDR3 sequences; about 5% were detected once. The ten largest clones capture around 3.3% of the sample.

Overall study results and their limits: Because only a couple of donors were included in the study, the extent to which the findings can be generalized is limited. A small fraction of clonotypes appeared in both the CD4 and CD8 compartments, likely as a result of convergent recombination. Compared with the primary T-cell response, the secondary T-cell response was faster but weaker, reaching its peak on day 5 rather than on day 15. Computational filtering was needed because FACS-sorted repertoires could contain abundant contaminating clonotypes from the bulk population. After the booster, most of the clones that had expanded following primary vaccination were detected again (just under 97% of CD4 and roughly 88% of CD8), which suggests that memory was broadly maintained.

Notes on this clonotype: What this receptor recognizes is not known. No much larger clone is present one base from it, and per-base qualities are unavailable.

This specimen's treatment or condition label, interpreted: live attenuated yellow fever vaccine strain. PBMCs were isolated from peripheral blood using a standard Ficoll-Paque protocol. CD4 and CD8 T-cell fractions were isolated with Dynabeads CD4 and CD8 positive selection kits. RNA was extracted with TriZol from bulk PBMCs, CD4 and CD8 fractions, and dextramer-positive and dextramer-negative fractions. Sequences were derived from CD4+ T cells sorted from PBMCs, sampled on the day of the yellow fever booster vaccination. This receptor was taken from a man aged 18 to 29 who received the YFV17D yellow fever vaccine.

The nucleotides are TGCGCCAGCAGCTTGGAATTGGGGGAGGGATTCTATGGCTACACCTTC. Its product reads: CASSLELGEGFYGYTF. Recombination connected TRBV5-1 to TRBJ1-2; perhaps TRBD1 is the D gene, with 5 bases matching. The trim is 0 bases for V and 4 bases for J, with a gap of 16 bases between the germline ends. Via the germline V gene, CDR1 is SGHRS and CDR2 YFSETQ. The CDR3 sequence holds 16 residues, the cysteine and phenylalanine included. The retained sequence is limited to the CDR3, 48 bases, with the frame set at the first base.